This TCR beta chain was identified during a study of CD8 T cells in Susac syndrome. Including both end residues, the CDR3 is 13 amino acids long. With regard to this clonotype: What it binds is not known. The conserved final phenylalanine or tryptophan is absent from the CDR3, which likely points to a read error. The DNA is left out, because the CDR3 cannot be placed on it with certainty; the CDR3 is given as TCRdb lists it.

Random hexamers served to reverse transcribe roughly 0.5 to 1 ug RNA. The amplification used immunoSEQ multiplex PCR on TCR beta CDR3; it spanned 54 Vbeta and 13 Jbeta. In TCRdb, the immunoSEQ multiplex PCR reads were re-called with MiXCR into one record per CDR3 protein. This table has about 180,000 distinct CDR3 sequences, 90% to 96% appearing once. Notes on the study in general: The TCR sequencing and HLA analysis in the study involved a relatively small number of individuals, as the study acknowledged.

Sequencing of TCR beta was undertaken in CD8+ and CD4+ T cells derived from blood. TEMRA cells were enriched by FACS, while CD8+ and CD4+ T cells were obtained through a negative isolation that was performed magnetically. This TCR was sampled from a human donor with multiple sclerosis. Sequencing used CD4+ T cells from PBMCs. V gene TRBV12-3 or TRBV12-4 combines with J gene TRBJ1-2; the table's D call TRBD1 went unverified against the DNA. This CDR3 reads CASSLAELGNREV.